This T cell receptor beta chain was identified during a study of blood T cell repertoires in COVID-19. Study summary: T cells, B-cell-depleted T cells, or PBMCs provided the cDNA or gDNA that served as material.

Using immunoSEQ multiplex PCR, the repertoire was profiled, and TCRdb retains in-frame clones only, with some absent. The sample consists of fewer than 130,000 clones, about 88% of them appearing once. The V and J ends lost 9 bases and 7 bases, in that order; junction bases with no gene match: 12. This CDR3 region has 13 residues. Looked up from germline, CDR1 is LNHDA and CDR2 is SQIVND (reference sequence). The chain has TRBV19 and TRBJ2-7; 7 bases line up with TRBD2. Sequencing input: peripheral blood. This sequence was found in a woman aged 45 to 65 with acute or convalescent COVID-19. The CDR3 DNA is TGTGCCAGCAGGAGGGAGGGCCCGGGGGAGCAGTACTTC. This codes for CASRREGPGEQYF.